Reported below is one TCR beta chain. Germline V gene data show CDR1 as SQVTM and CDR2 as ANQGSEA. The CDR3 is made up of 16 amino acids. V gave up 5 bases and J gave up 4 bases; unmatched junction bases: 15. This record belongs to a study of blood T cell repertoires in COVID-19. Study-wide background: The analysed material was cDNA or gDNA that came from T cells, B-cell-depleted T cells, or PBMCs.

This table comes from immunoSEQ multiplex PCR, and its TCRdb copy is limited to in-frame clones, with some not included. The sample holds fewer than 180,000 clones; roughly 80% are singletons and the top ten take 2.2%. This chain links TRBV29-1 with TRBJ2-3; 7 bases agree with TRBD1. The sequencing sample was made of peripheral blood. The clonotype was recovered from a man aged 65-85 years with acute or convalescent COVID-19. CDR3 bases: TGCAGCGTTTACCCAGACAGGGCGAAAGGCTCAGATACGCAGTATTTT. Its protein is CSVYPDRAKGSDTQYF.